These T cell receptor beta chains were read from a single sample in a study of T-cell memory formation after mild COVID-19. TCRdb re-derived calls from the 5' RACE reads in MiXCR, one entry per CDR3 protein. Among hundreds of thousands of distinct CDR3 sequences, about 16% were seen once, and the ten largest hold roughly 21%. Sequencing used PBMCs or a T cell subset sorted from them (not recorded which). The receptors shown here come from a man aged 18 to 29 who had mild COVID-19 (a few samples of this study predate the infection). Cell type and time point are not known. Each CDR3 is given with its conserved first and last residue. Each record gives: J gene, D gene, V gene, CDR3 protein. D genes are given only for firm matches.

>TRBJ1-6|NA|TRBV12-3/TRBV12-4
CASSFIHSPLHF
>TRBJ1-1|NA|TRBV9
CASSADEGASTEAFF
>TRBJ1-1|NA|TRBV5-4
CASSWTPRSTEAFF
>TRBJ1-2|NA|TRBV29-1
CSVEASQGSGYTF
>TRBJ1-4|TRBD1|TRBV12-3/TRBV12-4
CASRETGGTNEKLFF
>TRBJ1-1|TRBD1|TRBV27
CASRSRSGTANTEAFF
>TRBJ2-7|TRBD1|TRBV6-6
CASGWTGVSSYEQYF
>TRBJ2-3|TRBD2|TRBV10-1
CASSESSGGNTDTQYF
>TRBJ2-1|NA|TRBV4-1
CASSQFPDGNNEQFF
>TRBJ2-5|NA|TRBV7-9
CASSSIGAGEETQYF
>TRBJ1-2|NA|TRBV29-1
CSVGENYGYTF
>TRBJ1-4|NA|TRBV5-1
CASSPRGKTNEKLFF
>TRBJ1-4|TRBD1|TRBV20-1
CSARIGQGGEKLFF
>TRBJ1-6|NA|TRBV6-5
CASSMIAGGGFSPLHF
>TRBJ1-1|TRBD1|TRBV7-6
CASSLVQGDTEAFF
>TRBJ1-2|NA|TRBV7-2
CASSPHSNYGYTF
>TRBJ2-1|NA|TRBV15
CATSREMRETGPYNEQFF
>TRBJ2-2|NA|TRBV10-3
CAISAPSAGELFF
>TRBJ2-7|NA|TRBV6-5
CASSPGANEQYF
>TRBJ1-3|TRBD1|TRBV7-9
CASSTRRGSGNTIYF
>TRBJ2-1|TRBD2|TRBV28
CASSYGGVDEQFF
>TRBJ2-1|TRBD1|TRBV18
CASSPFLSGQGMGNEQFF
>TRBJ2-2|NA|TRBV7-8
CASSFPVTNTGELFF
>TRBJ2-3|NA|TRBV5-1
CASSSYSTDTQYF
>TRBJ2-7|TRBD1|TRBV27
CASSLSWDRHDEQYF
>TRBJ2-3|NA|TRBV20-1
CSEGSGTDTQYF